A single T cell receptor (beta chain) is shown here with its context. Its specific antigen is unknown. No base-level quality is on record; no much larger clone is a single base apart. This entry comes from a study of cytomegalovirus exposure and HLA in healthy donors (TCRdb year 2017). Some background on the complete study: In an earlier analysis of fewer than 750 of the donors, 276 Gb of sequence data and about 110 million unique TCR beta sequences from about 179 million T cells were reported. In addition to the first cohort of approximately 650 subjects, a separate validation cohort of approximately 130 different subjects was used. Roughly 5 DR-DQ haplotypes were handled as single units for association and clustering because linkage in the cohort was strong. Alongside the repertoire data, information on donor age, sex, ethnicity and CMV serostatus was compiled. In the later analysis, no new phenotypic data were used to find candidate immune exposures; instead, reliance was placed on TCR beta sequences and their occurrence across donors. Among 300 to 500 genotyped donors of the cohort, an average of roughly 230,000 unique TCR beta nucleotide sequences was sequenced per donor, of which approximately 18% were non-productive. The number of typed donors differed by locus: roughly 629-640 for A, B, C, DRB1 and DQB1; 522 for DQA1; 606 for DPA1; and 400 to 480 for DPB1. An early release that covered around 590 HLA-typed donors contained approximately 300 gigabases of sequencing data and 75 million to 100 million unique TCR sequences. A later genetic analysis took genome-wide SNP genotypes for about three fifths of the 666 donors and used that subset as a discovery cohort. The aim of the study was to test whether cataloging public T cell receptors could identify signatures of past pathogen exposure. To study patterns of TCR occurrence, a later analysis re-analyzed previously published TCR beta repertoires from just over 650 donors and added high-resolution HLA genotyping. To decide whether each TCR beta V gene segment behaved as functional or pseudogenic, an earlier analysis of approximately 620 of the donors relied on high-throughput TCR beta sequencing. The genetic ancestry cluster associated with self-reported Caucasian donors included around 76% of the 300 to 450 genotyped donors. The study used immunosequencing to profile the T cell repertoires of around 600 subjects and linked those repertoires to cytomegalovirus serostatus. Every repertoire in the discovery cohort had been generated on one and the same sequencing platform. HLA typing covered class I and class II loci at four-digit resolution. High-throughput TCR immunosequencing, statistical association of individual TCRs with disease status, and machine learning were combined to predict cytomegalovirus infection status. General findings and caveats noted by the study authors: Because HLA typing was unavailable for some donors at each locus, only the typed subset was used in association tests. The study listed 164 TCR beta chains as associated with cytomegalovirus. Most TCR sequences were observed very rarely across donors, whereas some public TCRs were present in many individuals. In a later analysis, the rate of TCR association differed among HLA loci, with DRB1 alleles having the most associated TCRs and HLA-C alleles having the fewest. Several of the top co-occurrence clusters appeared to be linked to parvovirus B19, influenza, CMV and Epstein-Barr virus, according to a later analysis. A further reported finding was that TCR beta sequences accurately predicted the HLA-A and HLA-B alleles for most subjects in the first cohort. A cluster of highly shared sequence variants was judged likely to represent a technical artifact of the sequencing pipeline. For the cohort, immune exposure information was limited to CMV serostatus. An association between a missense DCLRE1C variant and V-gene and J-gene trimming of TCR beta chains was found in a later genetic analysis and replicated in an independent cohort. Correlated functional status among segregating V segments might be attributable to linkage disequilibrium, but an unknown experimental factor could not be ruled out. In an earlier analysis of about 600 of the donors, most TCR beta V segments appeared in productive rearrangements about 87% or about 30% of the time, broadly matching IMGT annotations. A later analysis found that most CMV-associated TCR beta chains appeared HLA-restricted, with HLA associations seemingly driven largely by CMV exposure. Roughly uniform sequencing depth across donors was assumed in presence/absence analyses, although this assumption may not hold. A few of the identified cytomegalovirus-associated TCR beta chains were confirmed in vitro to be specific for cytomegalovirus antigens. Specific HLA alleles were associated with 16,951 TCR beta sequences at a false discovery rate of 0.05 in a later analysis. In both the original and validation cohorts, the classifier was reported to diagnose cytomegalovirus status with high specificity and sensitivity. This cohort had only TCR beta chains sequenced, and the lack of alpha or paired-chain data limited which features could be detected. A later genetic analysis reported fewer N-insertions in productive TCRs among donors in an Asian-associated ancestry cluster than the approximately 670-donor mean. It was suggested by the authors that the approach could potentially be generalized to other disease states and immunological phenotypes. A later analysis found that HLA-associated TCR beta chains were more clonally expanded and had lower generation probabilities than equally common non-associated chains. Assigning TCR associations to individual alleles was difficult when HLA alleles, especially DR and DQ, strongly co-occurred. About 17 rarely observed V segments, including chromosome 9 orphons, were excluded from the earlier analysis of some 590 of the donors because counts were too low. Because the 87-base-pair reads could not distinguish some IMGT-functional V segments, including TRBV6-2 and TRBV6-3, those segments were excluded.

The cohort consisted of 600 to 750 healthy bone marrow donors. At the time of sampling, all cohort members were nominally healthy, though unrecorded immune exposures were likely present. The donor tested CMV seropositive and was one of the 289 seropositive cohort members. A peripheral blood sample was provided by each donor, and peripheral blood mononuclear cells were used for TCR beta sequencing. The Qiagen DNeasy Blood Extraction Kit was used to extract genomic DNA from the blood cell samples. V lost 8 bases and J lost 0 bases; the stretch between them is 9 bases long. The CDR3 runs 13 residues from the cysteine to the phenylalanine. Kept here is only the CDR3 DNA, which spans 39 bases and is read in frame from base 1. The germline V gene supplies CDR1 WSHSY and CDR2 SAAADI. Libraries were made using the immunoSEQ multiplex PCR assay. For the multiplex PCR, a mixture combining 60 forward primers for TCR Vbeta segments and 13 reverse primers for TCR Jbeta segments was used. The CDR3 region of rearranged TCR beta genes was amplified from genomic DNA with a multiplex PCR assay. On the Illumina HiSeq System, the amplified TCR beta libraries were sequenced as 87-base-pair reads. For the original study's pipeline: In a later analysis, roughly 80 million unique TCR beta chains were counted across the 500 to 850 repertoires, and around 10 million of these chains were shared by at least two donors. Raw reads were error-corrected and collapsed into unique sequences with a nearest-neighbor algorithm that merged closely related sequences to remove PCR and sequencing errors. V, D and J gene segments were assigned by aligning CDR3 sequences to IMGT reference sequences. Each retained sequence needed at least a six-nucleotide match to both a V gene segment and a J gene segment. A rearrangement counted as productive if the CDR3 had no stop codons and remained in frame with V and J, and every other rearrangement counted as non-productive. Following IMGT convention, CDR3 was defined as the stretch from the second conserved V-encoded cysteine up to the conserved J-encoded phenylalanine. In an earlier analysis of roughly 610 of the donors, sequences lacking an unambiguous match to a single V gene segment were excluded. An earlier analysis of approximately 590 of the donors classified V segments as functional when productive rearrangements were above 56.7% and as segregating when the standard deviation between donors was above 5%. To diagnose cytomegalovirus status from the catalog of TCR beta chain sequences, a statistical classification framework was built. In a later analysis, V and J genes were assigned by comparing TCR nucleotide sequences against IMGT/GENE-DB human TR gene sequences. Using the TCRdist pipeline, a later analysis assigned CDR3 sequences along with most-parsimonious VDJ recombination scenarios. In a later analysis, every TCR beta chain was defined by the combination of its CDR3 amino acid sequence and its V-gene family, and reads without a unique V-gene family were dropped. A later analysis removed 592 highly shared, low-generation-probability nucleotide sequences to deal with suspected cross-contamination and a sequencing artifact. A later analysis calculated a clonal expansion index for each public chain from normalized within-repertoire ranks of inferred template counts. A later analysis computed generation probabilities with a VDJ recombination model fitted to out-of-frame rearrangements, and checked the results against IGoR. In a later analysis, TCR-TCR, TCR-HLA and TCR-CMV co-occurrence was scored with hypergeometric tests, and a repertoire-size bias correction was applied to TCR pairs. In a later analysis, false discovery rates were estimated by permuting HLA or CMV assignments 20 times. In a later analysis, co-occurring TCRs were grouped using DBSCAN, with TCRdist sequence similarity added in when clustering inside HLA-allele-positive subsets. Repertoires with fewer than 30,000 or more than 120,000 public chains, plus five repertoires with anomalous nucleotide sharing, were excluded from co-occurrence clustering. Sourced from immuneACCESS, this table was stored by TCRdb with only in-frame sequences that have V and J called. A share of the clones is absent; for the studies checked, an unresolved V gene accounts for under half, and the remainder has no known explanation. That table gives V, J and clone size, and the DNA gave D and trimming. The sample profile shows about 160,000 clones; approximately 79% of them were found once. 0.85% to 1% of the sample belongs to the ten largest clones.

The receptor was derived from a woman between 50 and 59 years old in good health and CMV-seropositive. Here the chain combines TRBV10-2 and TRBJ2-3; no D gene is confidently identified. Sequencing input: PBMCs. The sequenced DNA: TGCGCCAGCGCGGCGGCTAGCACAGATACGCAGTATTTT. Its coded protein is CASAAASTDTQYF.